The 9 T cell receptor beta chains below were found in one sample sequenced in a study of PD-1 blockade in classical Hodgkin lymphoma (TCRdb year 2020). The time point tag for this specimen amounts to: cycle 1 day 1 (C1D1), immediately before nivolumab initiation. Every trial patient had relapsed after autologous stem cell transplantation, and cohorts A, B and C differed in prior brentuximab vedotin exposure. Receptor amplification or capture employed the immunoSEQ multiplex PCR assay. TCRdb retrieved this table from immuneACCESS and kept in-frame rearrangements only. Not all clones are present; in checked studies, unresolved V genes account for under half, and no reason is known for the remainder. The sample has about 14,000 clones on record, about four fifths of them singletons. The ten largest clones take up 20% to 25% of the sample. The specimen comprised peripheral blood mononuclear cells (PBMCs), sampled at baseline. Every receptor here comes from a human donor with classical Hodgkin lymphoma.

The gene calls are TRBV9 and TRBJ2-7, with 10 bases lining up with TRBD1. Germline lookup yields CDR1 SGDLS and CDR2 YYNGEE. Losses at the gene ends were 7 bases for V and 5 bases for J; bases not matched to a gene: 3. The CDR3 runs to 12 residues. The CDR3 protein is CASGTGVDEQYF. DNA of the CDR3: TGTGCCAGCGGGACAGGGGTGGACGAGCAGTACTTC.

The rearrangement uses TRBV15 and TRBJ2-3; 9 bases map to TRBD2. CDR3 length: 16 amino acids. The junction had 6 bases not matched to a gene; V was cut back by 3 bases and J by 2 bases. Germline CDR1 and CDR2: LNHNV and YYDKDF (reference sequence). CDR3 loop: CATSSRGGDITDTQYF. CDR3 nucleotides: TGTGCCACCAGCAGCCGCGGGGGGGATATCACAGATACGCAGTATTTT.

The chain has TRBV18 and TRBJ2-3, with D perhaps TRBD2 (6 bases). Germline loops: CDR1 KGHSH, CDR2 LQKENI. V was cut by 0 bases and J by 1 base, with 11 bases left in between. CDR3 length: 16 amino acids. DNA for the CDR3: TGTGCCAGCTCACCACCGTTCGGCGGGGGCACAGATACGCAGTATTTT. Translated: CASSPPFGGGTDTQYF. The complete variable domain, with remaining parts taken from reference TRBV18 and TRBJ2-3, reads NAGVMQNPRHLVRRRGQEARLRCSPMKGHSHVYWYRQLPEEGLKFMVYLQKENIIDESGMPKERFSAEFPKEGPSILRIQQVVRGDSAAYFCASSPPFGGGTDTQYFGPGTRLTVL.

The rearrangement joins TRBV5-1 to TRBJ2-6, with 7 bases that match TRBD1. CDR3 size: 15 residues. CDR1 is SGHRS and CDR2 is YFSETQ in the germline V gene. J lost 7 bases, V lost 4 bases, and 8 bases had no gene match. CDR3 sequence (DNA): TGCGCCAGCAGCCTTGGACAGGCTCGAGCCAACGTCCTGACTTTC. Encoded protein: CASSLGQARANVLTF.

Sample share makes this clone large (0.1 to 1%). The chain joins TRBV10-2 to TRBJ2-3; tentatively, D is TRBD1 or TRBD2 (5 bases each). V lost 7 bases and J 5 bases, leaving 13 bases between the germline ends. Per the germline V gene, CDR1 is WSHSY and CDR2 is SAAADI. The CDR3 is made up of 13 amino acids. The CDR3 region has the DNA TGCGCCAGCATGGGGGACGCTGGAGATACGCAGTATTTT. It encodes CASMGDAGDTQYF.

The chain employs TRBV15 and TRBJ1-1; D may be TRBD1 (5 bases). Between the trimmed V and J ends, which lost 5 bases and 5 bases, there was a span of 18 bases. Per germline, CDR1 LNHNV and CDR2 YYDKDF (reference sequence). This CDR3 region has 15 residues. CDR3 sequence: CATSLTSLGGTEAFF. CDR3 sequence (DNA): TGTGCCACCAGCCTTACCTCCCTTGGGGGGACTGAAGCTTTCTTT.

This sequence joins TRBV4-3 and TRBJ1-1, with D maybe TRBD1 (6 bases). This CDR3 comprises 15 residues. CDR1 LGHNA and CDR2 YSLEER come from the germline V gene. V lost 0 bases and J 5 bases, leaving 13 bases between the germline ends. The chain's CDR3 is CASSQDLRGDTEAFF. In DNA, the CDR3 is TGCGCCAGCAGCCAAGATCTCAGGGGAGATACTGAAGCTTTCTTT.

The chain couples TRBV28 to TRBJ2-7; D uncertain. The V end lost 1 base, the J end lost 6 bases, and 10 bases lay between the germline ends. The CDR3 loop spans 13 amino acids. Germline V lookup: CDR1 MDHEN, CDR2 SYDVKM. This chain's CDR3 is CASSLSAMFEQYF. The CDR3 DNA sequence: TGTGCCAGCAGTTTATCGGCAATGTTCGAGCAGTACTTC.

The chain is built from TRBV7-3 and TRBJ2-3; 13 bases map to TRBD2. The germline V gene encodes CDR1 SGHTA and CDR2 FQGTGA. This CDR3 is 18 amino acids long. Germline trimming cut 5 bases from V and 3 bases from J; bases unmatched to any gene: 11. CDR3 sequence reads: CASSLYQPTSGGTDTQYF. The CDR3, as DNA: TGTGCCAGCAGCCTGTACCAGCCGACTAGCGGGGGGACAGATACGCAGTATTTT.